The 17 T cell receptor beta chains below all came from one sample that was sequenced in a study of blood T cell repertoires in COVID-19. Generated by immunoSEQ multiplex PCR, the TCRdb table keeps only in-frame clones and is missing some. The table shows about 370,000 clones, with roughly 89% occurring only once. Sequencing was carried out using peripheral blood. These receptors were obtained from a man in his late teens or twenties with active or convalescent COVID-19.

V and J are TRBV12-3 or TRBV12-4 and TRBJ1-2; 8 nucleotides line up with TRBD1. With V trimmed by 6 bases and J by 3 bases, 0 bases remained unmatched. The CDR3 sequence is 12 residues long. Here the CDR3 reads CASRDRDYGYTF. The CDR3 DNA sequence: TGTGCCAGCAGGGACAGGGACTATGGCTACACCTTC.

As concerns this clone: One end of the junction does not line up with germline, which may come from a read error. This sequence joins TRBV7-3 and TRBJ2-1, with TRBD2 matching 8 bases. Germline V gene data show CDR1 as SGHTA and CDR2 as FQGTGA. The CDR3 covers 15 residues. The CDR3 here is CASSLSGSGYNEQFF. Here the CDR3 DNA reads TGTGCCAGCAGTTTAAGCGGGAGTGGTTACAATGAGCAGTTCTTC. Full variable domain (remainder filled in from reference TRBV7-3 and TRBJ2-1): GAGVSQTPSNKVTEKGKYVELRCDPISGHTALYWYRQSLGQGPEFLIYFQGTGAADDSGLPNDRFFAVRPEGSVSTLKIQRTERGDSAVYLCASSLSGSGYNEQFFGPGTRLTVL.

The gene calls are TRBV5-6 and TRBJ2-5, with 12 positions matching TRBD1. The CDR3 is made up of 16 amino acids. V shed 2 bases, J shed 5 bases, and the junction held 7 bases outside the gene matches. The V gene's germline CDR1 is SGHDT and CDR2 YYEEEE. As DNA, the CDR3 is TGTGCCAGCAGCTTCCCGGGACAGGGGGCTGGCGAGACCCAGTACTTC. Residues: CASSFPGQGAGETQYF.

This chain connects TRBV9 to TRBJ1-2, with 10 bases identical to TRBD1. The CDR3 has 15 residues. The trim removed 3 bases at V and 4 bases at J, leaving 6 bases unmatched. Germline V CDR1 and CDR2: SGDLS, YYNGEE. The CDR3 spells CASSGRQGAAYGYTF. The CDR3 nucleotides read TGTGCCAGCAGCGGAAGACAGGGGGCCGCCTATGGCTACACCTTC.

V usage is TRBV21-1 and J usage is TRBJ2-1; no DNA check was done on the table's D call, TRBD2. TRBV21-1 is flagged as a pseudogene. This CDR3 is built from 17 residues. The CDR3, as DNA: TGTGCCAGCAGCTCCACTAGCGGGAGGGAACCTTACAATGAGCAGTTCTTC. Translating gives CASSSTSGREPYNEQFF.

The rearrangement joins TRBV19 to TRBJ1-2; D call uncertain. Trimming shortened V by 6 bases and J by 8 bases, and 16 bases separated the two germline ends. Germline assignment: CDR1 LNHDA and CDR2 SQIVND (reference sequence). This CDR3 contains 13 residues. The CDR3 DNA follows: TGTGCCAGTAGGACCCCGGAGGGCTACGGCTACACCTTC. Residues: CASRTPEGYGYTF.

This chain connects TRBV9 to TRBJ1-1; D is unresolved. Trimming cost V 0 bases and J 3 bases, with 12 bases left between them. Germline V gene sequence: CDR1 SGDLS, CDR2 YYNGEE. CDR3 length equals 15 residues. The CDR3 bases are TGTGCCAGCAGCGTAGGGCCCAGGTCAGACACTGAAGCTTTCTTT. The encoded protein is CASSVGPRSDTEAFF.

This chain connects TRBV28 to TRBJ1-2; TRBD1 agrees at 8 bases. CDR1 is MDHEN and CDR2 is SYDVKM in the germline V gene. This CDR3 spans 15 amino acids. Trimming removed 5 bases from V and 3 bases from J; junction bases left unmatched: 8. The CDR3 region is CASSTGQGIDYGYTF. The DNA for the CDR3 is TGTGCCAGCAGTACCGGACAGGGTATCGACTATGGCTACACCTTC.

J is TRBJ2-1 and V is TRBV11-3; 8 bases are a match to TRBD2. Germline V gene sequence: CDR1 SGHNT, CDR2 YENEEA. The V segment lost 5 bases and the J segment 6 bases; nucleotides outside the gene matches: 6. This CDR3 is built from 14 residues. The CDR3 bases are TGTGCCAGCAGCGCTCTGGGGACTAGCAATGAGCAGTTCTTC. Protein product: CASSALGTSNEQFF. The entire variable domain, with the rest obtained from reference TRBV11-3 and TRBJ2-1, is as follows: EAGVVQSPRYKIIEKKQPVAFWCNPISGHNTLYWYLQNLGQGPELLIRYENEEAVDDSQLPKDRFSAERLKGVDSTLKIQPAELGDSAVYLCASSALGTSNEQFFGPGTRLTVL.

The chain has TRBV18 and TRBJ1-5; a weak D match, TRBD1 (6 bases). Germline V gene data show CDR1 as KGHSH and CDR2 as LQKENI. Trimming shortened V by 4 bases and J by 5 bases, and 9 bases separated the two germline ends. CDR3 length: 13 amino acids. Here the CDR3 DNA reads TGTGCCAGCTCACGGGAGGGGGATCAGCCCCAGCATTTT. Translation gives CASSREGDQPQHF.

The CDR3 DNA reads as TGTGCCAGCAGTTACTCTCGGGTGCACAATGAGCAGTTCTTC. Amino acids: CASSYSRVHNEQFF. This chain links TRBV6-5 with TRBJ2-1; D gene ambiguous. The V end was cut by 0 bases, the J end by 5 bases, with 8 bases between. This CDR3 is 14 amino acids long. In germline, CDR1 is MNHEY, CDR2 SVGAGI.

The chain employs TRBV19 and TRBJ2-5; 7 bases are shared with TRBD1. Germline CDR1 is LNHDA and CDR2 is SQIVND (reference sequence). V shed 6 bases, J shed 5 bases, and the junction held 9 bases outside the gene matches. The CDR3 covers 14 residues. CDR3 in DNA: TGTGCCAGTAGAAACAGGGGAAATTTGGAGACCCAGTACTTC. This codes for CASRNRGNLETQYF.

This chain connects TRBV5-1 to TRBJ2-7; 9 nucleotides agree with TRBD1. This CDR3 is built from 15 residues. CDR1 SGHRS and CDR2 YFSETQ come from the germline V gene. V lost 0 bases and J lost 2; bases outside the gene matches: 3. This CDR3 reads CASSLGDRATYEQYF. CDR3 coding DNA: TGCGCCAGCAGCTTGGGGGACAGGGCTACCTACGAGCAGTACTTC.

The chain combines TRBV20-1 with TRBJ2-2; 7 nucleotides line up with TRBD2. This CDR3 comprises 14 residues. V was pared by 3 bases and J by 7 bases, with 8 bases of the junction left unmatched. From germline, CDR1 is DFQATT and CDR2 SNEGSKA (reference sequence). The CDR3 sequence: CSASWASGNGELFF. For the CDR3, the DNA is TGCAGTGCTAGTTGGGCTAGCGGTAACGGGGAGCTGTTTTTT.

The chain uses TRBV4-3 and TRBJ2-3; TRBD2 aligns across 11 bases. This CDR3 region has 17 residues. The V and J ends lost 0 bases and 4 bases, in that order; junction bases with no gene match: 6. Germline V gives CDR1 LGHNA, CDR2 YSLEER. CDR3 region: CASSQEITSGSADTQYF. CDR3 nucleotide sequence: TGCGCCAGCAGCCAAGAAATTACTAGCGGGAGCGCAGATACGCAGTATTTT.

The rearrangement joins TRBV6-2 or TRBV6-3 to TRBJ2-4, with D possibly being TRBD2 (6 bases). CDR1 and CDR2 (germline): MNHEY, SVGEGT. CDR3 length: 15 residues. Trimming removed 2 bases at V and 0 bases at J, with 8 bases between. The CDR3 sequence: CASSYAGPAKNIQYF. The CDR3 DNA sequence: TGTGCCAGCAGTTACGCGGGACCAGCCAAAAACATTCAGTACTTC.

The chain links TRBV4-1 to TRBJ1-1; possible D gene TRBD1, 6 bases. This CDR3 is built from 13 residues. Trimming took off 3 bases at V and 4 bases at J, with 9 bases between the two ends. Germline assignment: CDR1 MGHRA and CDR2 YSYEKL. The CDR3 protein is CASSHTGSTEAFF. The CDR3 DNA reads as TGCGCCAGCAGCCACACAGGGAGCACTGAAGCTTTCTTT.